The rows below give T cell receptor beta chains drawn from one sample of a study of CD8 T cells in ankylosing spondylitis. TCRdb independently ran MiXCR on the 5' RACE reads; one entry per CDR3 protein. The repertoire holds 200,000 to 300,000 distinct CDR3 sequences, with 8% to 9.5% as singletons. The sequenced sample consisted of blood, either unsorted or a sorted T cell fraction (not recorded which). Receptor source: a male donor with ankylosing spondylitis or in good health (not recorded which). Each CDR3 is given with its conserved first and last residue. D genes are given only for firm matches. Rows may omit the clone size; those that give it use once, few, many or a size class.

abundance: many; d_gene: NA; j_gene: TRBJ1-3; v_gene: TRBV12-3/TRBV12-4; CDR3aa: CASSTAAGNTIYF; CDR3nt: TGTGCCAGCAGTACGGCGGCTGGAAACACCATATATTTT
abundance: NA; d_gene: NA; j_gene: TRBJ2-2; v_gene: TRBV2; CDR3aa: CASRKSTGELFF; CDR3nt: TGTGCCAGCAGAAAGAGCACCGGGGAGCTGTTTTTT
abundance: few; d_gene: NA; j_gene: TRBJ2-7; v_gene: TRBV21-1; CDR3aa: CASSYPGQGCHEQYF; CDR3nt: TGTGCCAGCAGTTACCCGGGACAGGGTTGCCACGAGCAGTACTTC
abundance: NA; d_gene: NA; j_gene: TRBJ1-5; v_gene: TRBV6-2/TRBV6-3; CDR3aa: CASSYSRYSNQPQHF; CDR3nt: TGTGCCAGCAGTTACTCGAGATATAGCAATCAGCCCCAGCATTTT
abundance: many; d_gene: NA; j_gene: TRBJ1-2; v_gene: TRBV27; CDR3aa: CASSLAGHTAWGYTF; CDR3nt: TGTGCCAGCAGTTTGGCGGGACATACGGCCTGGGGCTACACCTTC
abundance: many; d_gene: NA; j_gene: TRBJ1-5; v_gene: TRBV7-2; CDR3aa: CASSLNTNQPQHF; CDR3nt: TGTGCCAGCAGCTTGAACACGAATCAGCCCCAGCATTTT
abundance: many; d_gene: NA; j_gene: TRBJ2-7; v_gene: TRBV6-2/TRBV6-3; CDR3aa: CASSPNGRYYEQYF; CDR3nt: TGTGCCAGCAGTCCCAATGGCAGATACTACGAGCAGTACTTC
abundance: NA; d_gene: NA; j_gene: TRBJ2-2; v_gene: TRBV20-1; CDR3aa: CSAPSVGGGPGGELFF; CDR3nt: TGCAGTGCTCCTTCCGTTGGGGGGGGGCCCGGCGGGGAGCTGTTTTTT
abundance: few; d_gene: NA; j_gene: TRBJ2-4; v_gene: TRBV11-1; CDR3aa: CASSFAGAQNIQYF; CDR3nt: TGTGCCAGCAGCTTCGCAGGGGCCCAAAACATTCAGTACTTC
abundance: many; d_gene: TRBD2; j_gene: TRBJ2-1; v_gene: TRBV7-8; CDR3aa: CASSHPTSGGYYNEQFF; CDR3nt: TGTGCCAGCAGCCACCCGACTAGCGGGGGATACTACAATGAGCAGTTCTTC
abundance: many; d_gene: TRBD2; j_gene: TRBJ2-7; v_gene: TRBV3-1; CDR3aa: CASSFGTSGSYEQYF; CDR3nt: TGTGCCAGCAGCTTTGGGACTAGCGGCTCCTACGAGCAGTACTTC
abundance: many; d_gene: NA; j_gene: TRBJ2-3; v_gene: TRBV2; CDR3aa: CASRTGSQGDTQYF; CDR3nt: TGTGCCAGCAGAACCGGGTCGCAGGGAGATACGCAGTATTTT
abundance: many; d_gene: TRBD2; j_gene: TRBJ2-6; v_gene: TRBV7-2; CDR3aa: CASSLVSGSSGANVLTF; CDR3nt: TGTGCCAGCAGCTTAGTTAGCGGGTCTTCTGGGGCCAACGTCCTGACTTTC
abundance: many; d_gene: TRBD2; j_gene: TRBJ2-1; v_gene: TRBV5-1; CDR3aa: CASSLSSGSDEQFF; CDR3nt: TGCGCCAGCAGCTTATCTAGCGGGAGCGATGAGCAGTTCTTC
abundance: many; d_gene: TRBD1; j_gene: TRBJ2-1; v_gene: TRBV9; CDR3aa: CASSEGQGANNEQFF; CDR3nt: TGTGCCAGCAGCGAGGGACAGGGGGCGAACAATGAGCAGTTCTTC
abundance: NA; d_gene: NA; j_gene: TRBJ2-1; v_gene: TRBV2; CDR3aa: CASRAGIYNEQFF; CDR3nt: TGTGCCAGCCGGGCGGGTATTTACAATGAGCAGTTCTTC
abundance: few; d_gene: NA; j_gene: TRBJ1-2; v_gene: TRBV6-5; CDR3aa: CASSYAGDLYGYTF; CDR3nt: TGTGCCAGCAGTTACGCAGGGGACCTGTATGGCTACACCTTC
abundance: NA; d_gene: TRBD2; j_gene: TRBJ2-1; v_gene: TRBV25-1; CDR3aa: CASRGGGVYNEQFF; CDR3nt: TGTGCCAGCAGGGGGGGAGGGGTCTACAATGAGCAGTTCTTC
abundance: many; d_gene: NA; j_gene: TRBJ2-1; v_gene: TRBV5-1; CDR3aa: CASSSGQFYNEQFF; CDR3nt: TGCGCCAGCAGCTCTGGACAGTTTTACAATGAGCAGTTCTTC
abundance: NA; d_gene: NA; j_gene: TRBJ1-1; v_gene: TRBV13; CDR3aa: CASTAAGENTEAFF; CDR3nt: TGTGCCAGCACCGCTGCAGGAGAGAACACTGAAGCTTTCTTT
abundance: many; d_gene: NA; j_gene: TRBJ2-7; v_gene: TRBV7-8; CDR3aa: CASSPKYEQYF; CDR3nt: TGTGCCAGCAGCCCGAAGTACGAGCAGTACTTC
abundance: few; d_gene: NA; j_gene: TRBJ2-4; v_gene: TRBV6-2/TRBV6-3; CDR3aa: CASSYLPGARGTKNIQYF; CDR3nt: TGTGCCAGCAGTTACTTGCCGGGGGCTAGGGGGACCAAAAACATTCAGTACTTC
abundance: many; d_gene: TRBD1; j_gene: TRBJ1-4; v_gene: TRBV7-6; CDR3aa: CASSLVAGGEGKLFF; CDR3nt: TGTGCCAGCAGCTTAGTTGCAGGGGGCGAGGGAAAACTGTTTTTT
abundance: many; d_gene: TRBD1; j_gene: TRBJ1-6; v_gene: TRBV19; CDR3aa: CASKGQGGYRGNSPLHF; CDR3nt: TGTGCCAGTAAGGGACAGGGCGGATATCGGGGTAATTCACCCCTCCACTTT
abundance: many; d_gene: NA; j_gene: TRBJ2-3; v_gene: TRBV12-3/TRBV12-4; CDR3aa: CASSLQGTTQYF; CDR3nt: TGTGCCAGCAGTTTACAGGGGACTACGCAGTATTTT
abundance: many; d_gene: NA; j_gene: TRBJ1-2; v_gene: TRBV12-3/TRBV12-4; CDR3aa: CASSVQPTWRFF; CDR3nt: TGTGCCAGCAGCGTTCAGCCGACTTGGAGATTCTTC
abundance: few; d_gene: TRBD2; j_gene: TRBJ2-3; v_gene: TRBV20-1; CDR3aa: CSASLLAGANTQYF; CDR3nt: TGCAGTGCTAGTCTCCTAGCGGGAGCGAATACGCAGTATTTT
abundance: many; d_gene: TRBD2; j_gene: TRBJ2-5; v_gene: TRBV28; CDR3aa: CASSWGLLQETQYF; CDR3nt: TGTGCCAGCAGTTGGGGACTACTCCAAGAGACCCAGTACTTC
abundance: few; d_gene: NA; j_gene: TRBJ1-1; v_gene: TRBV6-5; CDR3aa: CASSYRGAAEAFF; CDR3nt: TGTGCCAGCAGTTACAGGGGGGCGGCTGAAGCTTTCTTT
abundance: many; d_gene: TRBD2; j_gene: TRBJ2-1; v_gene: TRBV20-1; CDR3aa: CSPGRAGEDNEQFF; CDR3nt: TGCAGTCCTGGACGAGCGGGAGAGGACAATGAGCAGTTCTTC
abundance: many; d_gene: NA; j_gene: TRBJ1-5; v_gene: TRBV24-1; CDR3aa: CATSDSTAREPQHF; CDR3nt: TGTGCCACCAGTGATTCGACCGCTCGGGAGCCCCAGCATTTT
abundance: few; d_gene: NA; j_gene: TRBJ1-2; v_gene: TRBV25-1; CDR3aa: CASSEVDVNGYTF; CDR3nt: TGTGCCAGCAGTGAAGTGGATGTCAATGGCTACACCTTC
abundance: NA; d_gene: TRBD2; j_gene: TRBJ2-1; v_gene: TRBV7-3; CDR3aa: CASSLRGTSGSSLHEQFF; CDR3nt: TGTGCCAGCAGCTTACGAGGGACTAGCGGGAGCTCCCTCCATGAGCAGTTCTTC
abundance: few; d_gene: NA; j_gene: TRBJ2-1; v_gene: TRBV7-2; CDR3aa: CASSRQGLSSYNEQFF; CDR3nt: TGTGCCAGCAGCCGCCAGGGGCTCAGCTCCTACAATGAGCAGTTCTTC
abundance: many; d_gene: NA; j_gene: TRBJ1-5; v_gene: TRBV12-3/TRBV12-4; CDR3aa: CASSLDRLTGSAQPQHF; CDR3nt: TGTGCCAGCAGTTTAGACCGGTTGACAGGATCGGCTCAGCCCCAGCATTTT
abundance: many; d_gene: NA; j_gene: TRBJ2-3; v_gene: TRBV29-1; CDR3aa: CSVDYSGTDTQYF; CDR3nt: TGCAGCGTTGACTACAGTGGCACAGATACGCAGTATTTT
abundance: many; d_gene: TRBD2; j_gene: TRBJ2-3; v_gene: TRBV20-1; CDR3aa: CSAIGPPGGDTQYF; CDR3nt: TGCAGTGCTATAGGTCCCCCGGGGGGAGATACGCAGTATTTT
abundance: few; d_gene: NA; j_gene: TRBJ2-1; v_gene: TRBV20-1; CDR3aa: CSASGTIYNEQFF; CDR3nt: TGCAGTGCTTCCGGGACGATCTACAATGAGCAGTTCTTC
abundance: many; d_gene: NA; j_gene: TRBJ2-5; v_gene: TRBV5-1; CDR3aa: CASKYQETQYF; CDR3nt: TGCGCCAGCAAGTACCAAGAGACCCAGTACTTC
abundance: many; d_gene: NA; j_gene: TRBJ2-3; v_gene: TRBV7-2; CDR3aa: CASTVYRGTDTQYF; CDR3nt: TGTGCCAGCACCGTATACCGGGGTACAGATACGCAGTATTTT
abundance: many; d_gene: NA; j_gene: TRBJ2-6; v_gene: TRBV5-1; CDR3aa: CASSLGGSGANVLTF; CDR3nt: TGTGCCAGCAGCTTAGGGGGCTCTGGGGCCAACGTCCTGACTTTC
abundance: many; d_gene: NA; j_gene: TRBJ2-2; v_gene: TRBV20-1; CDR3aa: CSAVRENTGELFF; CDR3nt: TGCAGTGCTGTGCGGGAAAACACCGGGGAGCTGTTTTTT
abundance: NA; d_gene: TRBD1; j_gene: TRBJ1-6; v_gene: TRBV20-1; CDR3aa: CSAREPGTDNSPLHF; CDR3nt: TGCAGTGCTAGAGAACCCGGGACAGACAATTCACCCCTCCACTTT
abundance: many; d_gene: NA; j_gene: TRBJ1-6; v_gene: TRBV20-1; CDR3aa: CSARGLPGSNSPLHF; CDR3nt: TGCAGTGCTAGAGGGCTTCCAGGGTCCAATTCACCCCTCCACTTT
abundance: many; d_gene: NA; j_gene: TRBJ1-5; v_gene: TRBV9; CDR3aa: CASRVSQPQHF; CDR3nt: TGTGCCAGCAGGGTGAGTCAGCCCCAGCATTTT
abundance: many; d_gene: TRBD1; j_gene: TRBJ1-2; v_gene: TRBV12-3/TRBV12-4; CDR3aa: CASNPFGQGKKGYTF; CDR3nt: TGTGCCAGCAACCCTTTCGGACAGGGGAAAAAAGGCTACACCTTC
abundance: many; d_gene: TRBD1; j_gene: TRBJ2-7; v_gene: TRBV5-1; CDR3aa: CASSSPDREEIEQYF; CDR3nt: TGCGCCAGCAGCTCACCCGACAGGGAAGAGATCGAGCAGTACTTC
abundance: many; d_gene: NA; j_gene: TRBJ2-1; v_gene: TRBV6-1; CDR3aa: CASSPGTTSNNEQFF; CDR3nt: TGTGCCAGCAGTCCAGGGACAACCAGCAACAATGAGCAGTTCTTC
abundance: few; d_gene: NA; j_gene: TRBJ1-2; v_gene: TRBV19; CDR3aa: CASSTSEIYGYTF; CDR3nt: TGTGCCAGTAGCACATCCGAGATCTATGGCTACACCTTC
abundance: many; d_gene: NA; j_gene: TRBJ2-5; v_gene: TRBV2; CDR3aa: CASRSLTGRETQYF; CDR3nt: TGTGCCAGCAGGAGCTTAACAGGGCGAGAGACCCAGTACTTC
abundance: NA; d_gene: NA; j_gene: TRBJ1-1; v_gene: TRBV27; CDR3aa: CASSPFANTEAFF; CDR3nt: TGTGCCAGCAGTCCCTTTGCGAACACTGAAGCTTTCTTT
abundance: NA; d_gene: NA; j_gene: TRBJ2-1; v_gene: TRBV19; CDR3aa: CASAEGNEQFF; CDR3nt: TGTGCCAGCGCCGAGGGCAATGAGCAGTTCTTC
abundance: few; d_gene: TRBD2; j_gene: TRBJ2-5; v_gene: TRBV20-1; CDR3aa: CSARDSTSGNSETQYF; CDR3nt: TGCAGTGCTAGAGATAGTACTAGCGGGAATTCAGAGACCCAGTACTTC
abundance: many; d_gene: NA; j_gene: TRBJ2-7; v_gene: TRBV28; CDR3aa: CASSLMGPPFSYEQYF; CDR3nt: TGTGCCAGCAGTTTAATGGGGCCCCCCTTCTCCTACGAGCAGTACTTC
abundance: many; d_gene: NA; j_gene: TRBJ1-2; v_gene: TRBV29-1; CDR3aa: CSVDGDPGYTF; CDR3nt: TGCAGCGTTGACGGGGACCCCGGCTACACCTTC
abundance: NA; d_gene: TRBD2; j_gene: TRBJ2-5; v_gene: TRBV20-1; CDR3aa: CSAPLHSGGRGETQYF; CDR3nt: TGCAGTGCACCACTGCACAGCGGGGGCCGAGGAGAGACCCAGTACTTC